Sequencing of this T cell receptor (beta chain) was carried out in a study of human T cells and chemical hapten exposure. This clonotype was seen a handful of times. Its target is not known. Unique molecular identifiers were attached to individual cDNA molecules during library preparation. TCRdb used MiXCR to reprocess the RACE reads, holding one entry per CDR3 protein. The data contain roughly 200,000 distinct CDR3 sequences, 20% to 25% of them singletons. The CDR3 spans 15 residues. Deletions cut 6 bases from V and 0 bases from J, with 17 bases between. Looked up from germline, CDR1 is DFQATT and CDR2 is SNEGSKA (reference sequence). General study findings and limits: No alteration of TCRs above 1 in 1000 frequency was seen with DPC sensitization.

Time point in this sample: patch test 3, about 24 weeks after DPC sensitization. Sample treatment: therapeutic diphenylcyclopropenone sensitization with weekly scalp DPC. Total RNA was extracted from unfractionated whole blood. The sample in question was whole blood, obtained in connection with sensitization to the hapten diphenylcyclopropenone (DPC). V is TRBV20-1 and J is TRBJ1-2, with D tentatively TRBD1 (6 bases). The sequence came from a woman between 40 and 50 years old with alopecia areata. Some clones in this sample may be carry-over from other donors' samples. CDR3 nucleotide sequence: TGCAGTGCCCCCCGAAGTGGACAGCCTAACTATGGCTACACCTTC. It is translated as CSAPRSGQPNYGYTF.